Sequencing of this TCR beta chain was carried out in a study of shared clonotypes between healthy human individuals. Whole-study context: A couple of female and a few male donors aged 18 to 49 were enrolled.

TCRdb's table, derived via immunoSEQ multiplex PCR, lists solely in-frame clones and lacks some. The sample yields around 2.5 million clones, 80% to 95% seen once. Germline V gives CDR1 SEHNR, CDR2 FQNEAQ (reference sequence). The length of the CDR3 is 15 residues. The V and J ends lost 5 bases and 3 bases respectively, with 16 bases between them. Nashville, Tennessee was home to all donors, each a Caucasian adult. The V and J genes are TRBV7-9 and TRBJ1-1, with D possibly TRBD1 on 6 matching bases. The sequencing input was naive CD4+ T cells from PBMCs. Documented subset: CD45RA+ positively selected. This TCR was sampled from a man aged 18 to 29 in good health. Some clones in this sample may be carry-over from other donors' samples. The CDR3 nucleotides read TGTGCCAGCAGCCTAAGTAGGGGACAAGACACTGAAGCTTTCTTT. Protein sequence: CASSLSRGQDTEAFF.